The T cell receptor beta chain under discussion was sequenced for a study of cytomegalovirus exposure and HLA in healthy donors. Study-wide results and limits: Sequencing depth across donors, presence/absence analyses assumed, was roughly uniform. Reports showed the classifier diagnosing cytomegalovirus status with high specificity and sensitivity.

On this clone: Its antigen is as yet unknown.

The PCR contained 60 Vbeta and 13 Jbeta primers. Repertoires were generated with immunoSEQ multiplex PCR, while TCRdb's copy carries only in-frame clones and drops some. This table has around 220,000 clones, 83% appearing once. V gave up 4 bases and J gave up 5 bases, with 23 bases separating them. The CDR3 loop spans 17 amino acids. Per germline, CDR1 SGDLS and CDR2 YYNGEE. The chain couples TRBV9 to TRBJ2-3; D perhaps matches TRBD1 (7 bases). The sequence came from a girl aged 10 to 17 in good health and CMV-seronegative. Sequenced sample: PBMCs. The CDR3, as DNA: TGTGCCAGCAGCTACCCAAGAGACAGGGAGGCCCAAGATACGCAGTATTTT. Encoded protein: CASSYPRDREAQDTQYF.